This paragraph covers one T cell receptor beta chain sequence. This sample stems from a study of control samples from healthy donors and cancer patients. The V gene's germline CDR1 is MDHEN and CDR2 SYDVKM. This CDR3 comprises 15 residues. Trimming pared 6 bases from V and 3 bases from J, leaving 16 bases between. Generated by immunoSEQ multiplex PCR, the TCRdb table keeps only in-frame clones and is missing some. The data show about 140,000 clones, about nine tenths seen once. This sequence was found in a man aged 25 to 45 in good health. The material sequenced was blood. The chain links TRBV28 to TRBJ2-3; D may correspond to TRBD1 or TRBD2 (5 bases each). The DNA of the CDR3 is TGTGCCAGCAGACAACCAGGGTGGGAGACAGATACGCAGTATTTT. It yields the protein CASRQPGWETDTQYF.